The 30 T cell receptor beta chains below come from one sample, sequenced in a study of radiation and T cells in renal cell carcinoma. This sample's time point: baseline pretreatment blood. Stated treatment: 15 Gy SBRT to primary tumor, nephrectomy 4 weeks later. Clones were read by immunoSEQ multiplex PCR, and TCRdb kept only the in-frame ones, dropping some. The sample yields about 140,000 clones, approximately 82% seen once. The sequencing here drew on blood, taken from a patient whose treatment included radiotherapy and nephrectomy. These receptors came from a woman between 50 and 59 years old with renal cell carcinoma.

This chain links TRBV28 with TRBJ2-7, with D possibly matching TRBD1 (6 bases). CDR1 and CDR2 (germline): MDHEN, SYDVKM. The CDR3 extends over 15 amino acids. V dropped 5 bases and J dropped 2 bases, with 16 bases sitting between them. CDR3 loop: CASSDPRGFPYEQYF. The CDR3 coding sequence is TGTGCCAGCAGTGACCCCAGGGGTTTCCCCTACGAGCAGTACTTC.

This rearrangement joins TRBV4-3 to TRBJ2-3; D unclear. With 0 bases removed from V and 0 bases from J, the gap between germline ends came to 4 bases. This CDR3 region has 14 residues. Per the germline V gene, CDR1 is LGHNA and CDR2 is YSLEER. The chain's CDR3 is CASSQDRSTDTQYF. In DNA, the CDR3 is TGCGCCAGCAGCCAAGATCGTAGCACAGATACGCAGTATTTT.

This clone appeared a few times. This sequence joins TRBV11-2 and TRBJ1-6; 8 bases map to TRBD1. The CDR3 extends over 14 amino acids. Germline CDR1 is SGHAT and CDR2 is FQNNGV. Losses at the gene ends were 6 bases for V and 14 bases for J; bases not matched to a gene: 12. The CDR3: CASSYDRGLGTLHF. CDR3 DNA: TGTGCCAGCAGTTACGACAGGGGACTAGGGACCCTCCACTTT.

The J gene is TRBJ1-3, the V gene TRBV2; D might be TRBD1 (5 bases). V shed 4 bases and J shed 2 bases, with 12 bases lying between them. Germline CDR1 SNHLY, CDR2 FYNNEI. The CDR3 length is 15 residues. Written as DNA, the CDR3 is TGTGCCAGCAGTGGGGGAAGAGGGGCTGGAAACACCATATATTTT. Its translation: CASSGGRGAGNTIYF.

The chain employs TRBV4-3 and TRBJ2-2; a possible D gene is TRBD2 (6 bases). CDR3 length equals 17 residues. Germline-derived CDR1 and CDR2 are LGHNA and YSLEER. V dropped 4 bases and J dropped 3 bases, with 18 bases sitting between them. This chain's CDR3 is CASSRDPAGWDTGELFF. The CDR3 DNA reads TGCGCCAGCAGCCGGGACCCCGCGGGATGGGACACCGGGGAGCTGTTTTTT.

This clone has a single count. The V and J genes are TRBV7-7 and TRBJ2-5; D might be TRBD1 (7 bases). This CDR3 comprises 13 residues. In germline, CDR1 is SSHAT, CDR2 FNYEAQ (reference sequence). V was clipped by 5 bases and J by 5 bases, with 12 bases between them. Written as DNA, the CDR3 is TGTGCCAGCAGCCACGGAGGGGGCGAGACCCAGTACTTC. The encoded protein is CASSHGGGETQYF.

The chain is built from TRBV15 and TRBJ1-4; no clear D. The V and J ends lost 0 bases and 4 bases respectively, with 9 bases between them. Germline V gene data show CDR1 as LNHNV and CDR2 as YYDKDF (reference sequence). The CDR3 consists of 15 residues. The CDR3 protein is CATSRDGGYNEKLFF. As DNA, the CDR3 is TGTGCCACCAGCAGAGATGGAGGGTATAATGAAAAACTGTTTTTT.

The chain recombines TRBV5-1 with TRBJ2-7; 11 bases line up with TRBD1. J gave up 2 bases and V 7 bases, and 2 bases lay outside the gene matches. CDR1 is SGHRS, CDR2 YFSETQ, per germline. CDR3 length equals 13 residues. The CDR3 DNA sequence: TGCGCCAGCGGGACAGGGGGAACCTACGAGCAGTACTTC. It yields the protein CASGTGGTYEQYF.

The gene calls are TRBV19 and TRBJ2-7, with TRBD2 matching over 14 bases. The CDR3 contains 14 residues. CDR1 and CDR2 (germline): LNHDA, SQIVND (reference sequence). Trimming took 6 bases from V and 6 from J; bases not matched to a gene: 4. The CDR3 protein is CASSGTSGGGEQYF. The CDR3 region has the DNA TGTGCCAGTAGCGGGACTAGCGGGGGAGGCGAGCAGTACTTC.

This clone turned up a few times. The chain recombines TRBV19 with TRBJ2-1; D gene uncertain. Germline V gene sequence: CDR1 LNHDA, CDR2 SQIVND (reference sequence). The CDR3 is made up of 12 amino acids. The V gene lost 6 bases and the J gene lost 6 bases, with 9 bases spanning the gap. CDR3 protein: CASSPWSNEQFF. Written as DNA, the CDR3 is TGTGCCAGTAGCCCTTGGTCCAATGAGCAGTTCTTC.

This clone turned up a few times. Here the CDR3 DNA reads TGTGCCAGCAGCTCTGGGACAGGGGGCCACACTGAAGCTTTCTTT. Translating it yields CASSSGTGGHTEAFF. This sequence joins TRBV7-9 and TRBJ1-1; 12 nucleotides agree with TRBD1. The germline V gene has CDR1 SEHNR and CDR2 FQNEAQ (reference sequence). After removal of 4 bases from V and 3 bases from J, the junction contained 3 bases not matched to a gene. This CDR3 has 15 residues. The full variable domain, rest sourced from reference TRBV7-9 and TRBJ1-1, is DTGVSQNPRHKITKRGQNVTFRCDPISEHNRLYWYRQTLGQGPEFLTYFQNEAQLEKSRLLSDRFSAERPKGSFSTLEIQRTEQGDSAMYLCASSSGTGGHTEAFFGQGTRLTVV.

This clone has more than one count but fewer than ten. V usage is TRBV25-1 and J usage is TRBJ1-1; TRBD1 might be the D (6 bases). The CDR3 extends over 14 amino acids. V lost 7 bases and J 4 bases, leaving 16 bases between the germline ends. Germline CDR1 and CDR2: MGHDK and SYGVNS. In DNA, the CDR3 is TGTGCCAGCACCACAAGGGAGGGGGGCACTGAAGCTTTCTTT. Protein sequence: CASTTREGGTEAFF.

Only a few counts were recorded for this clone. The V and J genes are TRBV19 and TRBJ1-1; D not certain. The CDR3 has 16 residues. Trimming took off 7 bases at V and 0 bases at J, with 18 bases between the two ends. Germline V gives CDR1 LNHDA, CDR2 SQIVND (reference sequence). The CDR3 DNA follows: TGTGCCAGTACCCTCGGGTTTGGCAGTATGAACACTGAAGCTTTCTTT. This codes for CASTLGFGSMNTEAFF.

The chain employs TRBV10-1 and TRBJ2-7, with 7 positions matching TRBD2. The CDR3 loop spans 12 amino acids. V shed 6 bases and J 6 bases; nucleotides not matched to a gene: 5. Germline CDR1 and CDR2: WNHNN and SYGVQD (reference sequence). CDR3 sequence (DNA): TGCGCCAGCAGACCTAGCGGCCTCGAGCAGTACTTC. Translation: CASRPSGLEQYF.

V and J are TRBV6-6 and TRBJ2-7; D tentatively fits TRBD1 or TRBD2 (5 bases each). Trimming removed 2 bases from V and 5 bases from J, with 13 bases in between. The CDR3 is 14 amino acids. Looked up from germline, CDR1 is MNHNY and CDR2 is SVGAGI (reference sequence). In nucleotides, the CDR3 is TGTGCCAGCAGTTACACGAGAGGGACCCACGAGCAGTACTTC. This gives the protein CASSYTRGTHEQYF.

The V and J genes are TRBV4-1 and TRBJ1-1; maybe TRBD1 (5 bases). With 1 base removed from V and 0 bases from J, the gap between germline ends came to 12 bases. Germline CDR1 is MGHRA and CDR2 is YSYEKL. There are 16 residues in the CDR3. CDR3 sequence: CASSQGARGLNTEAFF. The CDR3 DNA follows: TGCGCCAGCAGCCAAGGTGCCCGGGGCCTGAACACTGAAGCTTTCTTT.

The V gene is TRBV10-1, the J gene TRBJ2-7; possibly TRBD1 for D (6 bases). The CDR3 is 15 residues long. The germline CDR1 and CDR2 sequences are WNHNN and SYGVQD (reference sequence). The V gene lost 9 bases and the J gene lost 1 base, with 19 bases spanning the gap. Written as DNA, the CDR3 is TGCGCCAGGTACTCCTGGGACACCCAATCCTACGAGCAGTACTTC. Protein: CARYSWDTQSYEQYF.

V and J are TRBV5-1 and TRBJ2-7, with D uncertain. This CDR3 has 13 residues. The germline CDR1 and CDR2 sequences are SGHRS and YFSETQ. Trimming left V 5 bases short and J 6 bases short, with 15 bases between. The CDR3 reads CASRGDTDFEQYF. The CDR3 nucleotides read TGCGCCAGCAGAGGTGACACTGACTTCGAGCAGTACTTC.

This chain uses TRBV15 with TRBJ1-1; TRBD1 might be the D (6 bases). The CDR3 has 14 amino acids. Germline-derived CDR1 and CDR2 are LNHNV and YYDKDF (reference sequence). Trimming removed 5 bases at V and 5 bases at J, with 15 bases between. The CDR3 region is CATSRTGSWTEAFF. CDR3 DNA sequence: TGTGCCACCAGCCGCACAGGGTCCTGGACTGAAGCTTTCTTT.

The chain recombines TRBV7-2 with TRBJ2-3; D uncertain. CDR3 size: 15 residues. Germline V gene sequence: CDR1 SGHTA, CDR2 FQGNSA. V was trimmed by 1 base and J by 2 bases, leaving 10 bases between them. CDR3 in DNA: TGTGCCAGCAGCTTAGACAGCGAGACCACAGATACGCAGTATTTT. Protein: CASSLDSETTDTQYF.

The chain has TRBV14 and TRBJ1-4; maybe TRBD1 (6 bases). V was clipped by 4 bases and J by 7 bases, with 16 bases between them. From germline, CDR1 is SGHDN and CDR2 FVKESK. This CDR3 is 15 amino acids long. CDR3 bases: TGTGCCAGCAGCCCGTCGCGAGGGGGGAGTGAAAAACTGTTTTTT. Translation gives CASSPSRGGSEKLFF.

The rearrangement links TRBV7-9 to TRBJ2-3; D assignment may be TRBD1 or TRBD2 (5 bases each). The V end lost 4 bases, the J end lost 6 bases, and 11 bases lay between the germline ends. The CDR3 loop spans 13 amino acids. Germline V gene sequence: CDR1 SEHNR, CDR2 FQNEAQ (reference sequence). For the CDR3, the DNA is TGTGCCAGCAGCTGGGGGAAAAAGGATACGCAGTATTTT. Its translation: CASSWGKKDTQYF.

Here the CDR3 DNA reads TGCAGTGCTTTATGGGTAGAGACCCAGTACTTC. Translated, it gives CSALWVETQYF. The chain recombines TRBV20-1 with TRBJ2-5, with no clear D. This CDR3 region has 11 residues. Germline V gene sequence: CDR1 DFQATT, CDR2 SNEGSKA (reference sequence). V gave up 5 bases and J gave up 4 bases, with 8 bases separating them.

J is TRBJ2-7 and V is TRBV29-1; possibly TRBD1 or TRBD2 for D (7 bases each). The CDR3 is 13 residues long. V lost 2 bases and J lost 7, with 15 bases in between. Per germline, CDR1 SQVTM and CDR2 ANQGSEA. This CDR3 reads CSVEQGGMGEQYF. The CDR3, as DNA: TGCAGCGTTGAACAGGGGGGGATGGGAGAGCAGTACTTC.

The rearrangement uses TRBV29-1 and TRBJ2-2, with TRBD1 as a possible D gene (8 bases). The CDR3 totals 13 residues. Germline V gene sequence: CDR1 SQVTM, CDR2 ANQGSEA. V dropped 6 bases and J dropped 6 bases, with 14 bases sitting between them. Written as DNA, the CDR3 is TGCAGCGTGGGTACAGGGGGGGCCGGGGAGCTGTTTTTT. Its protein product is CSVGTGGAGELFF.

CDR3 in DNA: TGCGCCAGCAGTCATCAGGACAGGGGGCTGAACGGGGAGCTGTTTTTT. Translating it yields CASSHQDRGLNGELFF. The chain carries TRBV23-1 and TRBJ2-2; 11 nucleotides agree with TRBD1. TRBV23-1 is known as an ORF, though its function is uncertain. The CDR3 has 16 residues. J was trimmed by 7 bases and V by 3 bases; bases with no gene match: 7.

J is TRBJ2-7 and V is TRBV30; D is unresolved. Trimming removed 5 bases at V and 3 bases at J, with 14 bases between. Germline CDR1 GTSNPN, CDR2 SVGIG (reference sequence). The CDR3 is 13 amino acids. CDR3 nucleotide sequence: TGTGCCTGGTCTCCCAGACCCCTCTACGAGCAGTACTTC. Translation gives CAWSPRPLYEQYF.

For this clone: Mismatch with germline at one junction end may stem from a read error. The chain couples TRBV5-3 to TRBJ2-7; 9 nucleotides match TRBD1. TRBV5-3 is an open reading frame, and its role is uncertain. There are 14 residues in the CDR3. The chain's CDR3 is CASSLTGQGYEQYF. CDR3 coding DNA: TGTGCCAGCAGCTTAACGGGACAGGGATACGAGCAGTACTTC.

V and J are TRBV6-1 and TRBJ2-1; tentative D call: TRBD2 (6 bases). This CDR3 region has 15 residues. Trimming took 2 bases from V and 8 from J, leaving 16 bases between them. Looked up from germline, CDR1 is MNHNS and CDR2 is SASEGT. This chain's CDR3 is CASSEKAGEYDEQFF. The CDR3 bases are TGTGCCAGCAGTGAAAAAGCGGGCGAGTATGATGAGCAGTTCTTC.

The CDR3 sequence: CASSRLAYQETQYF. In nucleotides, the CDR3 is TGTGCCAGCAGTCGATTAGCGTACCAAGAGACCCAGTACTTC. This chain uses TRBV28 with TRBJ2-5; D may be TRBD2 (5 bases). This CDR3 comprises 14 residues. V lost 5 bases and J 0 bases, leaving 10 bases between the germline ends. Germline-derived CDR1 and CDR2 are MDHEN and SYDVKM.